This T cell receptor beta chain was sequenced during a study of T cell responses to AZD1222 COVID-19 vaccine (dated by TCRdb to about 2021). For the wider study: TCR sequencing was performed for 233 trial participants, of whom around 200 were given two doses of AZD1222 and about 25 were given two doses of MenACWY control vaccine. Trial participants were enrolled by age into subgroups of 18-55, 56-69 and 70-plus years, and around 140, 26 and 57 TCR-sequenced participants, respectively, were included in these subgroups. Beyond this particular receptor, the publication reports: Only a handful of AZD1222 recipients were SARS-CoV-2 seropositive at baseline, limiting conclusions about previously exposed vaccinees. Reportedly, almost half of the unique spike-specific TCRs recognized epitopes lying outside the regions that are mutated in the B.1.351 and B.1.1.7 variants. Because no day 14 peak-response samples were available, the repertoires could be characterized only after the peak T cell response. Vaccine-associated CD4 TCRs spanned the whole spike protein, with dominant responses in regions 160-218 and 743-854. In the small 56-69-year group, the increase in depth fell short of significance, most likely because of low power. Most participants were white British and females outnumbered males, and the authors suggested that clonal diversity may have been underestimated. After two AZD1222 doses, both the breadth and the depth of spike-specific TCRs were significantly higher than at day 0 and than in MenACWY recipients.

Concerning this clone itself: Its antigen specificity is not known. No per-base quality is available; no much larger clone lies one base away.

The CDR3 regions of human TCRbeta chains were analyzed by immunosequencing. The authors' analysis ran thus. TCRs in the repertoires were matched against a reference library of SARS-CoV-2-specific TCRs that had been generated with the MIRA antigen-specificity platform. Breadth meant the fraction of unique TCRs that were SARS-CoV-2-associated, whereas depth meant the fraction of total T cells that were SARS-CoV-2-associated. Using the MIRA data, each spike-specific TCR was assigned both to the spike region to which the TCR was reactive and to a CD4 or CD8 class. Log10-transformed breadth and depth values were compared by one-way ANOVA with Sidak's multiple comparisons tests. TCRdb re-hosts the immuneACCESS table, in-frame sequences only. Its copies lack some clones; in the studies checked, an unresolved V gene accounts for under half of them, and the cause for the rest is not known. V, J and clone size are taken as reported in that table, and D and trimming were inferred from the DNA itself. The sample table records roughly 110,000 clones; around nine tenths of these occur just once. The top ten clonotypes cover roughly 6% of the sample.

The sample's time point label, decoded: about 28 days (+/-7) after the second vaccine dose. Because spike-specific TCR depth and breadth did not differ between the two schedules, AZD1222 recipients who got a second dose at roughly 4 weeks were pooled with those who got a second dose at roughly 12 weeks. Vaccinee samples came from UK trials COV001 and COV002, including a single-blind randomized controlled phase 2/3 trial of AZD1222 (ChAdOx1 nCoV-19) in healthy adults. Trial participant PBMC samples were collected at day 0 and day 28 after the second dose for TCRbeta chain sequencing. From cysteine to phenylalanine, the CDR3 is 15 amino acids long. Only the CDR3 part of the read is kept: 45 bases, read in frame from the first base. CDR1 SGHRS and CDR2 YFSETQ were looked up in the germline V gene. The V and J ends are trimmed by 1 base and 5 bases, leaving 16 bases between them.

The source material was peripheral blood, sampled 28 days after the second AZD1222 dose. The sequence came from an adult who received the AZD1222 COVID-19 vaccine. The chain is made from TRBV5-1 and TRBJ2-7; TRBD2 is perhaps the D gene, given 6 matching bases. The CDR3 here reads CASSLSGGIRHEQYF. DNA sequence: TGCGCCAGCAGCTTGTCCGGCGGGATCCGCCACGAGCAGTACTTC.